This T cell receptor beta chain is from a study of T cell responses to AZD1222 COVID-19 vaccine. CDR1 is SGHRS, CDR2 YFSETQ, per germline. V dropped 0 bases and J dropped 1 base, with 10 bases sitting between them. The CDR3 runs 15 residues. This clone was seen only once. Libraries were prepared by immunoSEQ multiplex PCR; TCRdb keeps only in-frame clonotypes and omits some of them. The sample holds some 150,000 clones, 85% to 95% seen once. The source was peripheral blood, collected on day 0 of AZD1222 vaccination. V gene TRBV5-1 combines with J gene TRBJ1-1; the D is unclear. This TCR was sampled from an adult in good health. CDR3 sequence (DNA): TGCGCCAGCAGCTTGGCCCGGGGAGGGAACACTGAAGCTTTCTTT. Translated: CASSLARGGNTEAFF.